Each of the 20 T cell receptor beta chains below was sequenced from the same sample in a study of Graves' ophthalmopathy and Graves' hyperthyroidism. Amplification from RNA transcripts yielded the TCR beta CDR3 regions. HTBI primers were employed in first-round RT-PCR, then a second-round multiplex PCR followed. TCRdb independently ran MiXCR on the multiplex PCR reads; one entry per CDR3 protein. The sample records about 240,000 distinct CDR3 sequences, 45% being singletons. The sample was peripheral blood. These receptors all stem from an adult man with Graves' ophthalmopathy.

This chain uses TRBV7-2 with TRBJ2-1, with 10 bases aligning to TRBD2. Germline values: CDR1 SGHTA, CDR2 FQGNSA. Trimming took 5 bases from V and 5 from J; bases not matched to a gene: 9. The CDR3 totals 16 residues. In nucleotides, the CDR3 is TGTGCCAGCAGCCTCGTCGGGACTAGCGAGGACAATGAGCAGTTCTTC. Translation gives CASSLVGTSEDNEQFF.

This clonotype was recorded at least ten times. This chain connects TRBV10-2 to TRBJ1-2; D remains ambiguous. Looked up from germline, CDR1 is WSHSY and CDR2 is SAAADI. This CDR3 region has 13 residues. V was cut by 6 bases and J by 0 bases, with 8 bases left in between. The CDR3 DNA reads TGCGCCAGCAGCGAAAATTCTAACTATGGCTACACCTTC. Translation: CASSENSNYGYTF.

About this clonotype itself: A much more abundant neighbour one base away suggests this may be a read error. CDR3 coding DNA: TGTGACAGCAGCCAAGATGGGACAGGGAACGCTGAAGCTTTCTTT. This encodes CDSSQDGTGNAEAFF. The chain joins TRBV4-2 to TRBJ1-1, with 9 positions matching TRBD1. CDR1 and CDR2 (germline): LGHNA, YNFKEQ. The CDR3 is 15 amino acids.

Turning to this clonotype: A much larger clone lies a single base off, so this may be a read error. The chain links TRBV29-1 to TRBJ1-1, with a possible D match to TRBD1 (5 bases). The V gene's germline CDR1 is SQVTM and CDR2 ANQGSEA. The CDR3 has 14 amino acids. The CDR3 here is CSVPLGGLNTDAFF. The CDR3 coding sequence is TGCAGCGTTCCTCTCGGGGGGTTGAACACTGACGCTTTCTTT.

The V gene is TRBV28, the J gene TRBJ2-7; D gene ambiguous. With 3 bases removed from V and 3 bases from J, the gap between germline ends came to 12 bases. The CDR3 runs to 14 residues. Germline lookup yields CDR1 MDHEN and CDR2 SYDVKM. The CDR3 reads CASSLDLPSYEQYF. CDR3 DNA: TGTGCCAGCAGTTTGGACCTCCCAAGCTACGAGCAGTACTTC. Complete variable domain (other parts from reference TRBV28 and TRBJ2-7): DVKVTQSSRYLVKRTGEKVFLECVQDMDHENMFWYRQDPGLGLRLIYFSYDVKMKEKGDIPEGYSVSREKKERFSLILESASTNQTSMYLCASSLDLPSYEQYFGPGTRLTVT.

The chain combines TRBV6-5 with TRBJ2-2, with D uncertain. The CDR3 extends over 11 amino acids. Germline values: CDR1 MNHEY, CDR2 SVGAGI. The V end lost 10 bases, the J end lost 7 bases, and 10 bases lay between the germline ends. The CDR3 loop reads CATSVGGELFF. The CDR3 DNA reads TGTGCCACCTCGGTAGGCGGGGAGCTGTTTTTT.

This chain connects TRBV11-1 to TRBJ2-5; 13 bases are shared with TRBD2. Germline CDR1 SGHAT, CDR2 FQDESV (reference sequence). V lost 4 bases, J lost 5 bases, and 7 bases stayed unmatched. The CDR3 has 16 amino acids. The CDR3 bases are TGTGCCAGCAGCTCGGGACTAGCGGGAAAGGAGGAGACCCAGTACTTC. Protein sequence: CASSSGLAGKEETQYF.

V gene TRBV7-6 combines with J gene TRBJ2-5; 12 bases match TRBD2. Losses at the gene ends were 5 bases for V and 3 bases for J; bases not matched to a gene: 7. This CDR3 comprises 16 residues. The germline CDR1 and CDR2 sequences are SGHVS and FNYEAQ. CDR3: CASSRGLAGLEETQYF. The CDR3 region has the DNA TGTGCCAGCAGCCGAGGACTAGCGGGGCTCGAAGAGACCCAGTACTTC.

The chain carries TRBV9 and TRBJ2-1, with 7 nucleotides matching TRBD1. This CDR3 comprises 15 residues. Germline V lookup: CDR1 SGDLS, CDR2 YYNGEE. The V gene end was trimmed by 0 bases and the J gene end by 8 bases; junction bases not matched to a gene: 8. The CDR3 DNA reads TGTGCCAGCAGCGTAGATACAGGGGCGTTTTATGAGCAGTTCTTC. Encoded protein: CASSVDTGAFYEQFF. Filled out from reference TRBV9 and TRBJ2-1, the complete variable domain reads DSGVTQTPKHLITATGQRVTLRCSPRSGDLSVYWYQQSLDQGLQFLIQYYNGEERAKGNILERFSAQQFPDLHSELNLSSLELGDSALYFCASSVDTGAFYEQFFGPGTRLTVL.

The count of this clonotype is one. The CDR3 loop reads CASSLARRTSGYEQYF. The CDR3, as DNA: TGTGCCAGCAGCTTAGCGAGAAGGACTAGCGGCTACGAGCAGTACTTC. The chain links TRBV7-2 to TRBJ2-7; 10 bases are shared with TRBD2. Germline V lookup: CDR1 SGHTA, CDR2 FQGNSA. Losses at the gene ends were 0 bases for V and 3 bases for J; bases not matched to a gene: 5. The CDR3 is 16 residues long.

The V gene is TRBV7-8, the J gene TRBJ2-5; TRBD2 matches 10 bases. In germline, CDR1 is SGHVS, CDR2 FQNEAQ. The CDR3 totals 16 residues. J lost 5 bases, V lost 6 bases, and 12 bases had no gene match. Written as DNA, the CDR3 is TGTGCCAGCAGTGAAGTCGAGCGGGGGGGCAGGGAGACCCAGTACTTC. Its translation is CASSEVERGGRETQYF.

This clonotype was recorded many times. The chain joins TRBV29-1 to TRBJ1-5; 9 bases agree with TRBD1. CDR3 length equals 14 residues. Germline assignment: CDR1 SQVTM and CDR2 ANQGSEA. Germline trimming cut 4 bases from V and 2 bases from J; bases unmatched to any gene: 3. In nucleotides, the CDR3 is TGCAGCGTTGCGTGGACAGGGGGCAATCAGCCCCAGCATTTT. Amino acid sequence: CSVAWTGGNQPQHF.

As DNA, the CDR3 is TGTGCCATCAGTGACCCGGGTGACTGGGGGGTCACTGAAGCTTTCTTT. Its protein product is CAISDPGDWGVTEAFF. This rearrangement joins TRBV10-3 to TRBJ1-1; a possible D gene is TRBD1 (5 bases). Trimming cost V 3 bases and J 4 bases, with 18 bases left between them. The CDR3 loop spans 16 amino acids. Germline V gene sequence: CDR1 ENHRY, CDR2 SYGVKD.

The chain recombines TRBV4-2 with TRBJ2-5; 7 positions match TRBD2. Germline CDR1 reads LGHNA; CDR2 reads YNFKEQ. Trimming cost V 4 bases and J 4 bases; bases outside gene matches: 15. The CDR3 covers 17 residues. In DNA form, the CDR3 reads TGTGCCAGCAGCCCCAGCTTAGGGGAGGGCCGCGGAGAGACCCAGTACTTC. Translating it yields CASSPSLGEGRGETQYF.

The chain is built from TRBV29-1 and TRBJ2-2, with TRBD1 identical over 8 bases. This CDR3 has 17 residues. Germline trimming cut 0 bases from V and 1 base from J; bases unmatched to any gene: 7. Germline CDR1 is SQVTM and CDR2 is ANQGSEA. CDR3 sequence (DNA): TGCAGCGTTGAAGATTTGGGGGACAGGATGAACACCGGGGAGCTGTTTTTT. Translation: CSVEDLGDRMNTGELFF.

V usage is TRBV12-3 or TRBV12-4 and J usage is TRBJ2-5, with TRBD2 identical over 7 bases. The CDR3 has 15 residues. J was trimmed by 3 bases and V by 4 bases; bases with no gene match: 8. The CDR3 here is CASSYHPSGEETQYF. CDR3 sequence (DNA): TGTGCCAGCAGTTACCACCCTAGCGGCGAAGAGACCCAGTACTTC.

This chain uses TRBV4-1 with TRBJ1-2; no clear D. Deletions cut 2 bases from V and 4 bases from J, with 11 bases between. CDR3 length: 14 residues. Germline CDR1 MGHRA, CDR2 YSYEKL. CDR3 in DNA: TGCGCCAGCAGCCAAAGTGGTGTCGCCTATGGCTACACCTTC. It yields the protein CASSQSGVAYGYTF.

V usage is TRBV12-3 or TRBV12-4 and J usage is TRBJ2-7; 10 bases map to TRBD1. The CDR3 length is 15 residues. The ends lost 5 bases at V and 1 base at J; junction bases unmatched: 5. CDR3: CASSPDRGHSYEQYF. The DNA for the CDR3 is TGTGCCAGCAGTCCAGACAGGGGGCATTCCTACGAGCAGTACTTC.

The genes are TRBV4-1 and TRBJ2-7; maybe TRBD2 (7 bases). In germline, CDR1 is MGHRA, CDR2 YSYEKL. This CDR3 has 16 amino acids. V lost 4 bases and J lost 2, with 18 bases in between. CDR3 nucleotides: TGCGCCAGCAGCCTTTCCTTAGGGGAGGGGGCCTACGAGCAGTACTTC. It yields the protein CASSLSLGEGAYEQYF.

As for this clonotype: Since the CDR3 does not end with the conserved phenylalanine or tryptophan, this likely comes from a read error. DNA for the CDR3: TGTGCCATCGGACCTGCCGGGACTGTCAAAAGTGTCACCCAGTACCTC. Translation: CAIGPAGTVKSVTQYL. The chain carries TRBV10-3 and TRBJ2-5, with TRBD2 as a possible D gene (6 bases). This CDR3 is 16 amino acids long. Trimming took 8 bases from V and 8 from J, leaving 27 bases between them. CDR1 is ENHRY, CDR2 SYGVKD, per germline.